The entry below gives a single T cell receptor beta chain sequence along with its context. Antigen specificity is unknown. This sample was taken from a study of PD-1 blockade in classical Hodgkin lymphoma. The study, taken as a whole, reports: Patients who responded completely had about the same baseline diversity as newly diagnosed patients. CD4+ TCR diversity, unlike CD8+, rose significantly by C4D1. Reports indicated that newly diagnosed patients had lower baseline TCR diversity than healthy donors did.

V was clipped by 9 bases and J by 6 bases; unmatched bases: 8. The CDR3 is 14 residues long. The V gene's germline CDR1 is SNHLY and CDR2 FYNNEI. As for time point: cycle 4 day 1 (C4D1), after more than five weeks of nivolumab. Each patient relapsed following autologous stem cell transplantation, and prior brentuximab vedotin exposure differed. CD4+ T cells were purified from thawed PBMCs by magnetic negative selection. Classifying best responses yielded complete response, partial response or progressive disease. Produced via immunoSEQ multiplex PCR; TCRdb's table is partial and in-frame only. This repertoire shows more than 10,000 clones, about 90% found once; its top ten account for roughly 0.86%.

The rearrangement uses TRBV2 and TRBJ2-2, with 9 bases matching TRBD1. The sequencing here drew on CD4+ T cells from blood, taken before the fourth cycle of nivolumab. The source of this sequence is a human donor with classical Hodgkin lymphoma. The CDR3: CARRGTGRAGELFF. In nucleotides, the CDR3 is TGTGCCAGAAGAGGGACAGGGCGCGCCGGGGAGCTGTTTTTT.